This is a list of T cell receptor beta chains from one sample in a study of blood T cell repertoires in COVID-19. Clones were sequenced by immunoSEQ multiplex PCR, and TCRdb holds only the in-frame ones, with some missing. The sample lists around 160,000 clones, 80% to 90% occurring once. What was sequenced was peripheral blood. The receptors come from a human donor with acute or convalescent COVID-19. The donor label of this sample is uncertain. The CDR3 runs from the conserved cysteine through the conserved F or W. A D gene is named only where the DNA matches it firmly. Part of the rows lack a size; the others show once, few, many or a class for expanded clones.

. | TRBJ1-3 | TRBV25-1 | TRBD1 | CASGSTGFYGNTIYF | TGTGCCAGCGGTTCGACAGGGTTCTATGGAAACACCATATATTTT
once | TRBJ1-1 | TRBV4-2 | TRBD1 | CASSYRQGDTEAFF | TGTGCCAGCAGCTATAGACAGGGGGACACTGAAGCTTTCTTT
. | TRBJ1-2 | TRBV7-8 | . | CASSLADGGVNYGYTF | TGTGCCAGCAGCTTAGCGGATGGAGGGGTCAACTATGGCTACACCTTC
. | TRBJ1-4 | TRBV29-1 | TRBD1 | CSAQGQGGRSNEKLFF | TGCAGCGCCCAAGGACAGGGGGGGAGATCTAATGAAAAACTGTTTTTT
. | TRBJ2-1 | TRBV7-3 | TRBD1 | CASSAGGSYNEQFF | TGTGCCAGCAGCGCAGGGGGCTCCTACAATGAGCAGTTCTTC
. | TRBJ1-1 | TRBV5-8 | TRBD1 | CASSLEGTGKAFF | TGTGCCAGCAGCTTGGAGGGGACAGGGAAAGCTTTCTTT
. | TRBJ2-2 | TRBV24-1 | . | CATSDFDRIDTGELFF | TGTGCCACCAGTGATTTTGACAGGATCGACACCGGGGAGCTGTTTTTT
many | TRBJ1-2 | TRBV6-6 | . | CASSYDGANYGYTF | TGTGCCAGCAGTTACGATGGGGCCAACTATGGCTACACCTTC
few | TRBJ2-2 | TRBV11-3 | . | CASSPPVTGELFF | TGTGCCAGCAGCCCCCCAGTCACCGGGGAGCTGTTTTTT
. | TRBJ1-1 | TRBV7-8 | . | CASSLTQGWVTEAFF | TGTGCCAGCAGCTTGACCCAGGGCTGGGTCACTGAAGCTTTCTTT
. | TRBJ1-2 | TRBV7-9 | TRBD1 | CASSHNTGGFGYTF | TGTGCCAGCAGCCATAACACAGGGGGGTTTGGCTACACCTTC
. | TRBJ1-2 | TRBV6-5 | . | CASKRAETNYGYTF | TGTGCCAGCAAGAGGGCAGAGACTAACTATGGCTACACCTTC
. | TRBJ1-2 | TRBV19 | . | CASSVQGPDYGYTF | TGTGCCAGTAGTGTACAGGGCCCAGACTATGGCTACACCTTC
. | TRBJ1-2 | TRBV5-1 | TRBD1 | CASSLDQGAMWNGYTF | TGCGCCAGCAGCTTGGACCAGGGGGCGATGTGGAATGGCTACACCTTC
. | TRBJ2-3 | TRBV30 | TRBD2 | CAWSMGGSTDTQYF | TGTGCCTGGAGTATGGGGGGGAGCACAGATACGCAGTATTTT
. | TRBJ2-6 | TRBV5-1 | . | CASSSGRSGANVLTF | TGCGCCAGCAGCTCCGGCAGGTCTGGGGCCAACGTCCTGACTTTC
once | TRBJ1-1 | TRBV9 | . | CASSVGIPGGTEAFF | TGTGCCAGCAGCGTAGGAATCCCGGGAGGCACTGAAGCTTTCTTT
. | TRBJ1-5 | TRBV6-2/TRBV6-3 | TRBD1 | CASSYGGTVRNQPQHF | TGTGCCAGCAGTTACGGCGGGACAGTCCGCAATCAGCCCCAGCATTTT
. | TRBJ2-1 | TRBV9 | . | CASSVEPMRDNEQFF | TGTGCCAGCAGCGTAGAACCGATGAGAGACAATGAGCAGTTCTTC
. | TRBJ1-1 | TRBV14 | . | CASSQVLGRGTEAFF | TGTGCCAGCAGCCAAGTTCTCGGAAGGGGCACTGAAGCTTTCTTT
once | TRBJ1-2 | TRBV6-5 | . | CASTPGRAGGYTF | TGTGCCAGCACCCCGGGCAGGGCAGGCGGCTACACCTTC
. | TRBJ1-1 | TRBV7-2 | . | CASGLQENTEAFF | TGTGCCAGCGGACTCCAGGAGAACACTGAAGCTTTCTTT
. | TRBJ1-6 | TRBV5-6 | . | CASSRLQGHLHF | TGTGCCAGCAGCCGACTCCAGGGACACCTCCACTTT
. | TRBJ1-2 | TRBV10-3 | TRBD1 | CAIEKQGASGYGYTF | TGTGCCATAGAAAAACAGGGGGCTAGTGGCTATGGCTACACCTTC
. | TRBJ1-6 | TRBV5-4 | TRBD1 | CASRAGTGKLDNSPLHF | TGTGCCAGCAGGGCCGGGACAGGGAAATTGGACAATTCACCCCTCCACTTT
few | TRBJ1-4 | TRBV27 | . | CASSLGQSNEKLFF | TGTGCCAGCAGTCTCGGACAGTCAAATGAAAAACTGTTTTTT
. | TRBJ1-5 | TRBV5-6 | TRBD1 | CASSRGQGFSNQPQHF | TGTGCCAGCAGCCGGGGACAGGGTTTCAGCAATCAGCCCCAGCATTTT
. | TRBJ1-4 | TRBV27 | TRBD1 | CASTWTGGTEKLFF | TGTGCCAGCACATGGACAGGGGGAACCGAAAAACTGTTTTTT
once | TRBJ1-6 | TRBV19 | TRBD1 | CASGTGGGSPLHF | TGTGCCAGCGGGACAGGGGGTGGCTCACCCCTCCACTTT
few | TRBJ2-6 | TRBV10-3 | TRBD1 | CASSPGTGGLSSGANVLTF | TGTGCCTCGTCTCCCGGGACAGGGGGCCTGAGCTCTGGGGCCAACGTCCTGACTTTC
once | TRBJ2-1 | TRBV24-1 | TRBD2 | CATSDYTGTSGGGQFF | TGTGCCACCAGTGACTACACCGGGACTAGCGGGGGAGGGCAGTTCTTC
. | TRBJ2-6 | TRBV5-1 | TRBD1 | CASSLGQGAGANVLTF | TGCGCCAGCAGCTTGGGACAGGGGGCTGGGGCCAACGTCCTGACTTTC
. | TRBJ1-1 | TRBV9 | . | CASSVGDTNTEAFF | TGTGCCAGCAGCGTAGGGGACACTAACACTGAAGCTTTCTTT
. | TRBJ2-3 | TRBV11-2 | TRBD2 | CASTSRTSVGTQYF | TGTGCCAGCACCTCCAGGACTAGCGTAGGTACGCAGTATTTT
. | TRBJ1-1 | TRBV5-4 | . | CASSLRTGLNTEAFF | TGTGCCAGCAGCTTGCGCACAGGGTTGAACACTGAAGCTTTCTTT
. | TRBJ2-4 | TRBV18 | TRBD1 | CASSPYTGTQGNIQYF | TGTGCCAGCTCACCATACACCGGGACACAGGGGAACATTCAGTACTTC